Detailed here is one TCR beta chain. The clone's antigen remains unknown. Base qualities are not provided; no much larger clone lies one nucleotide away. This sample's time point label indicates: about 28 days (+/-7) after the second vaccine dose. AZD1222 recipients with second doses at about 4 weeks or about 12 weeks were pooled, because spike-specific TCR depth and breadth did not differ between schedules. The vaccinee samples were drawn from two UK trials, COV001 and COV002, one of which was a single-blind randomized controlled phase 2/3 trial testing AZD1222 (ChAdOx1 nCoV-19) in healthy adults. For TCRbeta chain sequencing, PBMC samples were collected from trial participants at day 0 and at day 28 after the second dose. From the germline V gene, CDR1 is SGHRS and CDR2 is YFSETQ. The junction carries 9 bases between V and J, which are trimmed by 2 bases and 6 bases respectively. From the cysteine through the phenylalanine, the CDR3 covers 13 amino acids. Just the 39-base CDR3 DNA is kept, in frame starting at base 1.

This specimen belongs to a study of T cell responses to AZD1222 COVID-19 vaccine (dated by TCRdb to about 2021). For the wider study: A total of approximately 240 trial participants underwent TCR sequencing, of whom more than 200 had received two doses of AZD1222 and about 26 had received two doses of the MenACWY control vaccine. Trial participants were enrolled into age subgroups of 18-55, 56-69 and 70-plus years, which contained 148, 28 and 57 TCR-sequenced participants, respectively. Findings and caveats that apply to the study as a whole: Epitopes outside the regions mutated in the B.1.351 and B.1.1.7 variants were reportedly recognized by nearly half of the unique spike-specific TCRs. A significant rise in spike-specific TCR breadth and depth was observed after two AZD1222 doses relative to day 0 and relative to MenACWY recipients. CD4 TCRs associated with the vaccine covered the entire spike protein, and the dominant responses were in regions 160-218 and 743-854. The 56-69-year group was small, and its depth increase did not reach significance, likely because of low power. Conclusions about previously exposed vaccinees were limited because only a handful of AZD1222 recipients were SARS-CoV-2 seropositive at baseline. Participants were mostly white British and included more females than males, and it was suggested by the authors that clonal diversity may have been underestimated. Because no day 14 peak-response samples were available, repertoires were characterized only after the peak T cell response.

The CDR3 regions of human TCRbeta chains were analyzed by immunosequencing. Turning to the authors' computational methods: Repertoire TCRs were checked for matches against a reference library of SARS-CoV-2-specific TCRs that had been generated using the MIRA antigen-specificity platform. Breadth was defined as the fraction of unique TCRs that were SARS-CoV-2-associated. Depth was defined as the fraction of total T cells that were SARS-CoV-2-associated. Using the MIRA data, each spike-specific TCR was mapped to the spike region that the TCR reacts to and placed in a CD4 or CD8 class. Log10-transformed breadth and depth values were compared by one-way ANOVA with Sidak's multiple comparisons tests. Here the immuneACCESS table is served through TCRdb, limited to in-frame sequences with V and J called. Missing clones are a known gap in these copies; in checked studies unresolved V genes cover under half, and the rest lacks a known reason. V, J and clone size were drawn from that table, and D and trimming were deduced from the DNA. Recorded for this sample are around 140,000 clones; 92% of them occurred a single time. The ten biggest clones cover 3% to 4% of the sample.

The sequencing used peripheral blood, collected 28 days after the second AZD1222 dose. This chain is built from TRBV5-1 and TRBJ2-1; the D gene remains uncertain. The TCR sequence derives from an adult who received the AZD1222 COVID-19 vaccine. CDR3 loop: CASSFGPLNEQFF. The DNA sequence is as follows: TGCGCCAGCAGCTTCGGCCCTCTCAATGAGCAGTTCTTC.